Below, 28 T cell receptor beta chains from the same sample are listed, as sequenced in a study of T cell responses to AZD1222 COVID-19 vaccine. Clones were read by immunoSEQ multiplex PCR, and TCRdb kept only the in-frame ones, dropping some. The table has approximately 88,000 clones, around nine tenths seen once. The sequencing used peripheral blood, collected 28 days after the second AZD1222 dose. The receptors come from an adult who received the AZD1222 COVID-19 vaccine.

The V gene is TRBV2, the J gene TRBJ1-5, with TRBD1 matching 8 bases. V lost 5 bases and J lost 6; bases outside the gene matches: 3. This CDR3 has 13 residues. Germline V lookup: CDR1 SNHLY, CDR2 FYNNEI. The CDR3 DNA follows: TGTGCCAGCAGTCAAGACAGGGGTCAGCCCCAGCATTTT. It is translated as CASSQDRGQPQHF. The full variable domain, rest sourced from reference TRBV2 and TRBJ1-5, is EPEVTQTPSHQVTQMGQEVILRCVPISNHLYFYWYRQILGQKVEFLVSFYNNEISEKSEIFDDQFSVERPDGSNFTLKIRSTKLEDSAMYFCASSQDRGQPQHFGDGTRLSIL.

The V gene is TRBV4-2, the J gene TRBJ2-1, with D possibly being TRBD1 (5 bases). Germline CDR1 is LGHNA and CDR2 is YNFKEQ. The CDR3 totals 17 residues. Trimming stripped 0 bases from V and 2 bases from J, with 14 bases between. CDR3 region: CASSQETEGDAYNEQFF. CDR3 in DNA: TGTGCCAGCAGCCAAGAGACGGAAGGGGATGCCTACAATGAGCAGTTCTTC.

The chain has TRBV6-4 and TRBJ2-3, with D tentatively TRBD1 or TRBD2 (5 bases each). CDR3 length: 14 amino acids. Trimming left V 7 bases short and J 3 bases short, with 14 bases between. Germline CDR1 MRHNA, CDR2 SNTAGT. For the CDR3, the DNA is TGTGCCAGCAAGGGTGGGGGACCTACAGATACGCAGTATTTT. It yields the protein CASKGGGPTDTQYF.

This rearrangement joins TRBV5-6 to TRBJ2-3; perhaps TRBD2 as D (6 bases). V lost 7 bases to trimming and J lost 3 bases, with 15 bases between them. Germline V lookup: CDR1 SGHDT, CDR2 YYEEEE. This CDR3 comprises 14 residues. CDR3 amino acids: CASSRRGATDTQYF. The CDR3 region has the DNA TGTGCCAGCTCCCGGCGGGGAGCAACAGATACGCAGTATTTT.

The chain joins TRBV27 to TRBJ1-2, with 8 bases matching TRBD1. This CDR3 is 14 amino acids long. Germline lookup yields CDR1 MNHEY and CDR2 SMNVEV (reference sequence). V was pared by 2 bases and J by 5 bases, with 4 bases of the junction left unmatched. The CDR3 loop reads CASSLLGQEYGYTF. CDR3 DNA sequence: TGTGCCAGCAGTTTACTGGGACAGGAGTATGGCTACACCTTC.

This rearrangement joins TRBV20-1 to TRBJ1-1, with D uncertain. Germline V gives CDR1 DFQATT, CDR2 SNEGSKA (reference sequence). The germline V and J ends were trimmed by 1 base and 2 bases, with 2 bases remaining between them. The CDR3 length is 11 residues. In DNA form, the CDR3 reads TGCAGTGCTAGAGCTAACACTGAAGCTTTCTTT. Protein product: CSARANTEAFF.

This chain's CDR3 is CASSGGVAGFTDTQYF. The CDR3 coding sequence is TGTGCCAGCAGCGGAGGAGTAGCGGGGTTCACAGATACGCAGTATTTT. The V call is TRBV7-6, the J call TRBJ2-3; 8 nucleotides align to TRBD2. Germline CDR1 reads SGHVS; CDR2 reads FNYEAQ. Trimming took 5 bases from V and 2 from J; bases not matched to a gene: 9. CDR3 size: 16 residues.

V usage is TRBV6-5 and J usage is TRBJ2-1, with 10 bases matching TRBD2. This CDR3 region has 15 residues. With 4 bases clipped from V and 6 bases from J, the junction kept 6 bases outside the gene matches. Germline CDR1 and CDR2: MNHEY and SVGAGI. Here the CDR3 reads CASSSTLAGVNEQFF. CDR3 bases: TGTGCCAGCAGTTCCACTCTAGCGGGGGTCAATGAGCAGTTCTTC.

V and J are TRBV6-5 and TRBJ1-3; 7 bases fit TRBD1. Per germline, CDR1 MNHEY and CDR2 SVGAGI. V shed 8 bases and J 6 bases; nucleotides not matched to a gene: 7. The CDR3 consists of 13 residues. The CDR3 nucleotides are TGTGCCAGCCTCGGGACAGTGATAAACACCATATATTTT. Translating gives CASLGTVINTIYF.

V is TRBV2 and J is TRBJ2-3, with 9 positions matching TRBD2. The V segment lost 6 bases and the J segment 1 base; nucleotides outside the gene matches: 2. The germline V gene has CDR1 SNHLY and CDR2 FYNNEI. The CDR3 is made up of 14 amino acids. In DNA, the CDR3 is TGTGCCAGCAGACCTAGCGGGGGCACAGATACGCAGTATTTT. Encoded protein: CASRPSGGTDTQYF.

The rearrangement uses TRBV18 and TRBJ2-5; D unclear. V gave up 1 base and J gave up 3 bases, with 15 bases separating them. Germline V CDR1 and CDR2: KGHSH, LQKENI. The CDR3 has 16 amino acids. The CDR3: CASSPLGSHPEETQYF. The CDR3 region has the DNA TGTGCCAGCTCACCACTTGGTTCCCACCCCGAAGAGACCCAGTACTTC.

This chain's CDR3 is CASSQGAGKASGANVLTF. In DNA form, the CDR3 reads TGTGCCAGCAGCCAAGGTGCGGGGAAGGCCTCTGGGGCCAACGTCCTGACTTTC. V gene TRBV14 combines with J gene TRBJ2-6; a possible D gene is TRBD2 (6 bases). This CDR3 is 18 amino acids long. Germline CDR1 and CDR2: SGHDN and FVKESK. V dropped 1 base and J dropped 0 bases, with 13 bases sitting between them.

The CDR3 nucleotides are TGCGCCAGCAGCCAAGGACAGCTTATGGCACCCCTCCACTTT. It yields the protein CASSQGQLMAPLHF. The chain has TRBV5-1 and TRBJ1-6; a possible D gene is TRBD1 (6 bases). The CDR3 is made up of 14 amino acids. Germline V gives CDR1 SGHRS, CDR2 YFSETQ. V was cut by 4 bases and J by 11 bases, with 16 bases left in between. Variable domain in full (rest from reference TRBV5-1 and TRBJ1-6): KAGVTQTPRYLIKTRGQQVTLSCSPISGHRSVSWYQQTPGQGLQFLFEYFSETQRNKGNFPGRFSGRQFSNSRSEMNVSTLELGDSALYLCASSQGQLMAPLHFGNGTRLTVT.

This rearrangement joins TRBV7-2 to TRBJ2-3; TRBD1 agrees at 9 bases. The CDR3 totals 15 residues. CDR1 is SGHTA and CDR2 is FQGNSA in the germline V gene. V shed 4 bases, J shed 4 bases, and the junction held 6 bases outside the gene matches. The chain's CDR3 is CASSSTGGAPDTQYF. The CDR3 DNA reads TGTGCCAGCAGCTCGACAGGGGGGGCCCCAGATACGCAGTATTTT.

The V and J genes are TRBV6-5 and TRBJ1-3; a weak D match, TRBD1 (6 bases). V gave up 2 bases and J gave up 0 bases, with 11 bases separating them. The CDR3 extends over 16 amino acids. In germline, CDR1 is MNHEY, CDR2 SVGAGI. CDR3 in DNA: TGTGCCAGCAGTTACGGGGGACATCACTCTGGAAACACCATATATTTT. It translates to CASSYGGHHSGNTIYF.

This chain links TRBV3-1 (or the pseudogene TRBV3-2) with TRBJ1-4; no definite D call. Germline V lookup: CDR1 LGHDT, CDR2 YNNKEL (reference sequence). V lost 0 bases and J 10 bases, leaving 12 bases between the germline ends. The CDR3 totals 14 residues. CDR3 nucleotide sequence: TGTGCCAGCAGCCAAGAGGCCCCTCGGGGAAAACTGTTTTTT. The encoded protein is CASSQEAPRGKLFF.

The rearrangement links TRBV18 to TRBJ1-2; D is unclear. Germline CDR1 reads KGHSH; CDR2 reads LQKENI. The CDR3 contains 14 residues. Trimming stripped 0 bases from V and 6 bases from J, with 11 bases between. The CDR3 loop reads CASSPPLSVHGYTF. As DNA, the CDR3 is TGTGCCAGCTCACCACCGTTAAGCGTTCATGGCTACACCTTC.

V gene TRBV13 combines with J gene TRBJ2-1, with 7 bases identical to TRBD1. CDR1 PRHDT and CDR2 FYEKMQ come from the germline V gene (reference sequence). The CDR3 contains 17 residues. Trimming took 0 bases from V and 2 from J; bases not matched to a gene: 7. CDR3 nucleotides: TGTGCCAGCAGCTTAGGCGCGACAGGGCACCCCTACAATGAGCAGTTCTTC. It yields the protein CASSLGATGHPYNEQFF. The whole variable domain, filled in from reference TRBV13 and TRBJ2-1, reads AAGVIQSPRHLIKEKRETATLKCYPIPRHDTVYWYQQGPGQDPQFLISFYEKMQSDKGSIPDRFSAQQFSDYHSELNMSSLELGDSALYFCASSLGATGHPYNEQFFGPGTRLTVL.

The V and J genes are TRBV5-4 and TRBJ2-7; 9 positions agree with TRBD1. The CDR3 spans 17 residues. Trimming at V came to 0 bases and at J to 2 bases, leaving 9 bases not matched to a gene. Germline V gives CDR1 SGHNT, CDR2 YYREEE (reference sequence). CDR3: CASSLGPKDRGTYEQYF. The CDR3 bases are TGTGCCAGCAGCTTGGGACCGAAGGACAGGGGAACCTACGAGCAGTACTTC.

The chain recombines TRBV1 with TRBJ2-5; TRBD1 is the table's D call, not checked against the DNA. TRBV1 is labeled a pseudogene. This CDR3 is built from 14 residues. CDR3 amino acids: CTSNSGGHQETQYF. CDR3 nucleotide sequence: TGCACCAGCAACTCAGGGGGCCACCAAGAGACCCAGTACTTC.

The rearrangement links TRBV7-8 to TRBJ2-2; the D is unclear. The V gene lost 8 bases and the J gene lost 7 bases, with 11 bases spanning the gap. CDR3 length: 12 amino acids. Germline CDR1 reads SGHVS; CDR2 reads FQNEAQ. The CDR3 DNA follows: TGTGCCAGCTCAAATTCGGGCGGGGAGCTGTTTTTT. This translates into CASSNSGGELFF.

The CDR3: CASSRRFNSPLHF. For the CDR3, the DNA is TGTGCCAGCAGCCGTCGTTTTAATTCACCCCTCCACTTT. The gene calls are TRBV5-8 and TRBJ1-6; no firm D call. V lost 4 bases and J 6 bases, leaving 8 bases between the germline ends. CDR1 SGHTS and CDR2 YDEGEE come from the germline V gene. The CDR3 has 13 residues.

J is TRBJ1-2 and V is TRBV9; D gene unclear. Germline-derived CDR1 and CDR2 are SGDLS and YYNGEE. V lost 0 bases and J 8 bases, leaving 11 bases between the germline ends. This CDR3 has 13 residues. The CDR3 DNA sequence: TGTGCCAGCAGCGTAGCCGGGAGAGTAGGCTACACCTTC. Translating gives CASSVAGRVGYTF.

The chain employs TRBV6-4 and TRBJ1-2; TRBD1 is a possible D gene (5 bases). Germline V CDR1 and CDR2: MRHNA, SNTAGT. This CDR3 is built from 15 residues. Trimming stripped 2 bases from V and 2 bases from J, with 12 bases between. This CDR3 is CASSDGAPGNYGYTF. CDR3 in DNA: TGTGCCAGCAGTGACGGGGCCCCCGGGAACTATGGCTACACCTTC.

The V gene is TRBV10-2, the J gene TRBJ1-1; the D is unclear. Trimming shortened V by 0 bases and J by 6 bases, and 14 bases separated the two germline ends. Per the germline V gene, CDR1 is WSHSY and CDR2 is SAAADI. This CDR3 spans 15 amino acids. The CDR3 here is CASSESVGRPAEAFF. As DNA, the CDR3 is TGCGCCAGCAGTGAGTCGGTAGGCCGCCCCGCTGAAGCTTTCTTT.

This clone was seen a handful of times. The gene calls are TRBV2 and TRBJ2-1; the D gene is possibly TRBD2 (5 bases). The CDR3 is made up of 15 amino acids. Germline V gives CDR1 SNHLY, CDR2 FYNNEI. The V end lost 3 bases, the J end lost 1 base, and 10 bases lay between the germline ends. The CDR3 here is CASSDRGRSYNEQFF. CDR3 coding DNA: TGTGCCAGCAGTGATCGGGGTAGGTCCTACAATGAGCAGTTCTTC.

The chain recombines TRBV6-5 with TRBJ1-2; 8 bases are shared with TRBD1. Trimming cost V 5 bases and J 4 bases; bases outside gene matches: 6. Germline V CDR1 and CDR2: MNHEY, SVGAGI. This CDR3 has 14 residues. The CDR3 nucleotides read TGTGCCAGCAGTCAGGGGGCTGCAGGCTATGGCTACACCTTC. The encoded protein is CASSQGAAGYGYTF.

The chain carries TRBV11-2 and TRBJ1-4; D not resolved. Germline V gene sequence: CDR1 SGHAT, CDR2 FQNNGV. Trimming pared 5 bases from V and 4 bases from J, leaving 20 bases between. This CDR3 contains 17 residues. The CDR3 region is CASSQGFGQSRNEKLFF. In nucleotides, the CDR3 is TGTGCCAGCAGCCAAGGGTTCGGCCAGAGCCGTAATGAAAAACTGTTTTTT. Together with reference TRBV11-2 and TRBJ1-4, the CDR3 gives the full variable domain: EAGVAQSPRYKIIEKRQSVAFWCNPISGHATLYWYQQILGQGPKLLIQFQNNGVVDDSQLPKDRFSAERLKGVDSTLKIQPAKLEDSAVYLCASSQGFGQSRNEKLFFGSGTQLSVL.